This passage covers 10 T cell receptor beta chains from one sample sequenced in a study of blood T cell repertoires in COVID-19. Assay used: immunoSEQ multiplex PCR; TCRdb lists only in-frame clones, some missing. The table includes roughly 68,000 clones, 70% to 90% detected once. The sample taken for sequencing was peripheral blood. Receptors were obtained from an elderly woman with acute or convalescent COVID-19.

This clone was seen once. The CDR3 bases are TGTGCCAGCAGCCTTGGACAGGGTGATTACACCGGGGAGCTGTTTTTT. Protein: CASSLGQGDYTGELFF. This rearrangement joins TRBV5-4 to TRBJ2-2; 8 bases line up with TRBD1. Germline V gives CDR1 SGHNT, CDR2 YYREEE (reference sequence). J gave up 3 bases and V 4 bases, and 8 bases lay outside the gene matches. CDR3 length equals 16 residues.

This chain connects TRBV30 to TRBJ1-1; D might be TRBD1 (5 bases). This CDR3 has 12 amino acids. Trimming pared 4 bases from V and 4 bases from J, leaving 10 bases between. Per the germline V gene, CDR1 is GTSNPN and CDR2 is SVGIG (reference sequence). CDR3 residues: CAWTQGITEAFF. The CDR3 DNA reads TGTGCCTGGACTCAGGGAATCACTGAAGCTTTCTTT.

V is TRBV11-3 and J is TRBJ1-1, with a tentative D call TRBD1 (6 bases). CDR3 length equals 13 residues. CDR1 and CDR2 (germline): SGHNT, YENEEA. V lost 5 bases, J lost 2 bases, and 9 bases lay in between. This CDR3 reads CASSLGQNTEAFF. The CDR3 region has the DNA TGTGCCAGCAGCCTGGGACAAAACACTGAAGCTTTCTTT.

This clone was detected only a few times. The chain combines TRBV4-2 with TRBJ1-2; 8 bases agree with TRBD1. The CDR3 runs 17 residues. V was pared by 0 bases and J by 1 base, with 7 bases of the junction left unmatched. The germline CDR1 and CDR2 sequences are LGHNA and YNFKEQ. CDR3: CASSQDSGTGDNYGYTF. As DNA, the CDR3 is TGTGCCAGCAGCCAAGATTCCGGGACAGGAGATAACTATGGCTACACCTTC.

The CDR3: CASRAAGGGVTGELFF. As DNA, the CDR3 is TGTGCCAGCAGGGCGGCGGGAGGGGGCGTCACCGGGGAGCTGTTTTTT. The chain employs TRBV7-2 and TRBJ2-2; 9 bases map to TRBD2. V gave up 6 bases and J gave up 4 bases; unmatched junction bases: 9. Germline V gene lookup returns CDR1 SGHTA and CDR2 FQGNSA. This CDR3 has 16 amino acids.

The J gene is TRBJ1-2, the V gene TRBV6-5; tentatively, D is TRBD1 (6 bases). Between the trimmed V and J ends, which lost 8 bases and 0 bases, there was a span of 10 bases. CDR1 is MNHEY, CDR2 SVGAGI, per germline. The CDR3 loop spans 13 amino acids. The CDR3 nucleotides are TGTGCCAGCGGGAGGGGGACTAACTATGGCTACACCTTC. Translated: CASGRGTNYGYTF.

The chain uses TRBV18 and TRBJ2-7, with D perhaps TRBD2 (5 bases). V was pared by 3 bases and J by 3 bases, with 15 bases between. This CDR3 is built from 15 residues. Germline V CDR1 and CDR2: KGHSH, LQKENI. The CDR3 protein is CASSPSGLGNYEQYF. Written as DNA, the CDR3 is TGTGCCAGCTCACCTTCCGGGCTCGGGAACTACGAGCAGTACTTC.

The gene calls are TRBV7-3 and TRBJ1-4; 9 nucleotides align to TRBD1. V lost 5 bases and J lost 7; bases outside the gene matches: 2. The length of the CDR3 is 13 residues. Germline V gene sequence: CDR1 SGHTA, CDR2 FQGTGA. As DNA, the CDR3 is TGTGCCAGCAGCCAGGGACAGGGTGAAAAACTGTTTTTT. This codes for CASSQGQGEKLFF.

The CDR3 is CASRGHSNQPQHF. The CDR3 region has the DNA TGTGCCAGCAGGGGACATAGCAATCAGCCCCAGCATTTT. The chain joins TRBV25-1 to TRBJ1-5; TRBD1 is a possible D gene (6 bases). This CDR3 has 13 amino acids. Germline CDR1 MGHDK, CDR2 SYGVNS. V lost 6 bases, J lost 0 bases, and 6 bases lay in between.

This clone showed up many times. The chain is built from TRBV19 and TRBJ1-5; 8 nucleotides match TRBD1. The CDR3 is 12 amino acids. CDR1 is LNHDA and CDR2 is SQIVND in the germline V gene (reference sequence). V dropped 8 bases and J dropped 8; count of bases not matched to a gene: 5. CDR3: CASSGGLKPQHF. DNA of the CDR3: TGTGCCAGTTCAGGGGGCTTGAAGCCCCAGCATTTT.